These 30 T cell receptor beta chains came from one sample sequenced in a study of beta chain features in type 1 diabetes. Expressed TCRB transcripts were sequenced, since all the RNA that had been isolated was reverse transcribed. Libraries were prepared by immunoSEQ multiplex PCR; TCRdb keeps only in-frame clonotypes and omits some of them. This table holds roughly 170,000 clones, around an eighth found once. The sequenced sample was central memory CD4+ T cells from blood. All receptors derive from a woman aged 18-30 years in good health.

This clone was picked up a small number of times. This CDR3 is also generated by other DNA sequences in the sample. The J gene is TRBJ2-7, the V gene TRBV28, with a possible D match to TRBD2 (6 bases). This CDR3 contains 13 residues. V shed 5 bases and J shed 0 bases, with 8 bases lying between them. CDR1 and CDR2 from the germline V gene are MDHEN and SYDVKM. This CDR3 reads CASSGTPSYEQYF. The CDR3 bases are TGTGCCAGCAGTGGGACTCCCTCCTACGAGCAGTACTTC.

This clone was found a few times. The same CDR3 arises from other DNA sequences in this sample as well. The chain couples TRBV7-3 to TRBJ2-3; 14 bases line up with TRBD2. CDR3 length equals 16 residues. V was clipped by 5 bases and J by 4 bases; unmatched bases: 5. Germline-derived CDR1 and CDR2 are SGHTA and FQGTGA. The CDR3 DNA reads as TGTGCCAGCAGCCCACGACTAGCGGGAGGGCCAGATACGCAGTATTTT. This sequence encodes CASSPRLAGGPDTQYF.

This clone was seen a few times. The chain combines TRBV27 with TRBJ2-3; 11 nucleotides line up with TRBD2. V shed 5 bases and J 6 bases; nucleotides not matched to a gene: 10. The CDR3 totals 16 residues. From germline, CDR1 is MNHEY and CDR2 SMNVEV (reference sequence). CDR3 loop: CASSVPLAGGIDTQYF. In DNA form, the CDR3 reads TGTGCCAGCAGTGTACCCCTAGCGGGAGGCATTGATACGCAGTATTTT.

V gene TRBV5-1 combines with J gene TRBJ2-3; 8 nucleotides match TRBD2. Germline-derived CDR1 and CDR2 are SGHRS and YFSETQ. The CDR3 has 15 amino acids. Trimming at V came to 3 bases and at J to 4 bases, leaving 7 bases not matched to a gene. The CDR3 here is CASSSSGSGADTQYF. The CDR3 bases are TGCGCCAGCAGCTCAAGCGGGAGTGGTGCAGATACGCAGTATTTT.

This clone has only a few counts. The rearrangement joins TRBV6-5 to TRBJ1-2; 11 bases are shared with TRBD1. V was pared by 4 bases and J by 6 bases, with 1 base of the junction left unmatched. Germline V gene data show CDR1 as MNHEY and CDR2 as SVGAGI. This CDR3 is 13 amino acids long. CDR3 nucleotides: TGTGCCAGCAGTTGGACAGGGGGCGATGGCTACACCTTC. Its translation: CASSWTGGDGYTF.

This chain links TRBV7-2 with TRBJ2-2, with D possibly matching TRBD2 (5 bases). The V and J ends lost 3 bases and 7 bases respectively, with 9 bases between them. The CDR3 length is 13 residues. CDR1 and CDR2 (germline): SGHTA, FQGNSA. The CDR3 nucleotides are TGTGCCAGCAGCTTTCCACTAGACGGGGAGCTGTTTTTT. This sequence encodes CASSFPLDGELFF.

The chain has TRBV6-5 and TRBJ2-2; 8 nucleotides agree with TRBD1. The V gene end was trimmed by 0 bases and the J gene end by 6 bases; junction bases not matched to a gene: 6. This CDR3 is 16 amino acids long. Germline CDR1 is MNHEY and CDR2 is SVGAGI. CDR3 loop: CASSYSGQGGPGELFF. CDR3 nucleotide sequence: TGTGCCAGCAGTTACTCCGGACAGGGCGGCCCCGGGGAGCTGTTTTTT.

V usage is TRBV11-2 and J usage is TRBJ2-1, with D tentatively TRBD2 (7 bases). CDR1 SGHAT and CDR2 FQNNGV come from the germline V gene. V lost 2 bases and J 7 bases, leaving 24 bases between the germline ends. The CDR3 extends over 18 amino acids. CDR3: CASSLRGTNVAGVNEQFF. The CDR3 bases are TGTGCCAGCAGCTTAAGGGGGACTAACGTTGCGGGAGTAAATGAGCAGTTCTTC. The complete variable domain, with remaining parts taken from reference TRBV11-2 and TRBJ2-1, reads EAGVAQSPRYKIIEKRQSVAFWCNPISGHATLYWYQQILGQGPKLLIQFQNNGVVDDSQLPKDRFSAERLKGVDSTLKIQPAKLEDSAVYLCASSLRGTNVAGVNEQFFGPGTRLTVL.

In its sample, this clone was seen a few times. This chain uses TRBV28 with TRBJ2-4; 12 bases are a match to TRBD1. Germline V gives CDR1 MDHEN, CDR2 SYDVKM. The CDR3 extends over 15 amino acids. With V trimmed by 7 bases and J by 7 bases, 8 bases remained unmatched. Here the CDR3 DNA reads TGTGCCAGCACCGGGACAGGGGGCGAGGGTAACATTCAGTACTTC. Its protein is CASTGTGGEGNIQYF.

In its sample, this clone was seen a few times. The J gene is TRBJ2-7, the V gene TRBV18; the D is unclear. V shed 2 bases and J shed 1 base, with 6 bases lying between them. CDR3 length equals 13 residues. Germline V CDR1 and CDR2: KGHSH, LQKENI. DNA of the CDR3: TGTGCCAGCTCACCAAGTAGTTCCTACGAGCAGTACTTC. It specifies CASSPSSSYEQYF.

This rearrangement joins TRBV9 to TRBJ2-5; 9 bases are a match to TRBD1. V trimming: 5 bases; J trimming: 5 bases; junction bases outside the gene matches: 7. The CDR3 extends over 14 amino acids. Germline V CDR1 and CDR2: SGDLS, YYNGEE. The CDR3 DNA reads TGTGCCAGCAGAGGGACAGGGAGGCAGGAGACCCAGTACTTC. Protein sequence: CASRGTGRQETQYF.

In DNA form, the CDR3 reads TGTGCCAGCAGCCAAGAGAGACAGGGGGTCACTGAAGCTTTCTTT. This translates into CASSQERQGVTEAFF. V usage is TRBV4-2 and J usage is TRBJ1-1; 9 bases fit TRBD1. The CDR3 covers 15 residues. With V trimmed by 0 bases and J by 4 bases, 3 bases remained unmatched. Germline V gene data show CDR1 as LGHNA and CDR2 as YNFKEQ.

V is TRBV23-1 and J is TRBJ2-3, with 7 bases identical to TRBD1. TRBV23-1 is an ORF, and what it does is uncertain. V dropped 2 bases and J dropped 0; count of bases not matched to a gene: 2. The CDR3 consists of 15 residues. CDR3 region: CASSQPTGSTDTQYF. In nucleotides, the CDR3 is TGCGCCAGCAGTCAACCGACAGGGAGCACAGATACGCAGTATTTT.

This chain connects TRBV5-1 to TRBJ2-5, with D possibly TRBD1 on 5 matching bases. Per the germline V gene, CDR1 is SGHRS and CDR2 is YFSETQ. The ends were cut back, 5 bases at V and 3 bases at J, with 8 bases in the middle. There are 12 residues in the CDR3. Written as DNA, the CDR3 is TGCGCCAGCAGTCCCAGGGAAGAGACCCAGTACTTC. Translation: CASSPREETQYF.

V gene TRBV29-1 combines with J gene TRBJ1-5; D remains unclear. Trimming removed 7 bases at V and 6 bases at J, with 16 bases between. The V gene's germline CDR1 is SQVTM and CDR2 ANQGSEA. This CDR3 contains 13 residues. The CDR3 bases are TGCAGCGCAAAGACGGGGTGGAGTCAGCCCCAGCATTTT. Translating gives CSAKTGWSQPQHF.

This clone was picked up a small number of times. V is TRBV7-2 and J is TRBJ1-5, with TRBD1 as a possible D gene (5 bases). Trimming took off 7 bases at V and 4 bases at J, with 11 bases between the two ends. From germline, CDR1 is SGHTA and CDR2 FQGNSA. The CDR3 sequence is 13 residues long. As DNA, the CDR3 is TGTGCCAGCACCCGACAGTCGAATCAGCCCCAGCATTTT. Protein product: CASTRQSNQPQHF.

The gene calls are TRBV18 and TRBJ2-3; 7 nucleotides match TRBD2. Germline V CDR1 and CDR2: KGHSH, LQKENI. V dropped 4 bases and J dropped 6; count of bases not matched to a gene: 7. This CDR3 is 14 amino acids long. The CDR3, as DNA: TGTGCCAGCTCACTGACCGTAGCGGGTGATACGCAGTATTTT. Encoded protein: CASSLTVAGDTQYF.

The chain couples TRBV5-1 to TRBJ2-1, with TRBD2 identical over 10 bases. Per germline, CDR1 SGHRS and CDR2 YFSETQ. V shed 0 bases, J shed 4 bases, and the junction held 4 bases outside the gene matches. The CDR3 consists of 16 residues. Here the CDR3 DNA reads TGCGCCAGCAGCTTGGCAGGACTAGCGGATTACAATGAGCAGTTCTTC. Translation: CASSLAGLADYNEQFF.

The J gene is TRBJ2-1, the V gene TRBV5-6; 8 bases match TRBD2. CDR1 and CDR2 (germline): SGHDT, YYEEEE. CDR3 size: 13 residues. After removal of 3 bases from V and 6 bases from J, the junction contained 2 bases not matched to a gene. DNA for the CDR3: TGTGCCAGCAGCTCGGGACTAGTCAATGAGCAGTTCTTC. Its protein is CASSSGLVNEQFF.

The chain carries TRBV2 and TRBJ1-5, with no clear D. Germline CDR1 and CDR2: SNHLY and FYNNEI. V was pared by 4 bases and J by 3 bases, with 10 bases between. This CDR3 contains 14 residues. CDR3 in amino acids: CASSGASPNQPQHF. The CDR3 region has the DNA TGTGCCAGCAGTGGGGCCAGCCCCAATCAGCCCCAGCATTTT.

The rearrangement joins TRBV7-2 to TRBJ2-7, with 12 bases that match TRBD2. This CDR3 comprises 17 residues. Trimming cost V 5 bases and J 0 bases; bases outside gene matches: 8. Germline loops: CDR1 SGHTA, CDR2 FQGNSA. The CDR3 DNA reads as TGTGCCAGCAGCCGACGAGGACTAGCGGGGTCCTCCTACGAGCAGTACTTC. Protein sequence: CASSRRGLAGSSYEQYF.

This clone was counted only a few times. J is TRBJ2-2 and V is TRBV18; 8 bases line up with TRBD1. The V gene end was trimmed by 3 bases and the J gene end by 3 bases; junction bases not matched to a gene: 3. The CDR3 is made up of 15 amino acids. CDR1 is KGHSH and CDR2 is LQKENI in the germline V gene. In nucleotides, the CDR3 is TGTGCCAGCTCACCTTCGACAGGGGACACCGGGGAGCTGTTTTTT. Translating it yields CASSPSTGDTGELFF. Combining the CDR3 with reference TRBV18 and TRBJ2-2 gives the whole variable domain NAGVMQNPRHLVRRRGQEARLRCSPMKGHSHVYWYRQLPEEGLKFMVYLQKENIIDESGMPKERFSAEFPKEGPSILRIQQVVRGDSAAYFCASSPSTGDTGELFFGEGSRLTVL.

This clone was counted only a few times. The J gene is TRBJ2-7, the V gene TRBV13; D perhaps matches TRBD2 (6 bases). V was clipped by 1 base and J by 0 bases, with 10 bases between them. This CDR3 contains 15 residues. Germline V gene sequence: CDR1 PRHDT, CDR2 FYEKMQ (reference sequence). This chain's CDR3 is CASSLDSRGSYEQYF. The CDR3 DNA reads TGTGCCAGCAGCTTAGACTCGCGGGGCTCCTACGAGCAGTACTTC. Full variable domain (outside the CDR3, taken from reference TRBV13 and TRBJ2-7): AAGVIQSPRHLIKEKRETATLKCYPIPRHDTVYWYQQGPGQDPQFLISFYEKMQSDKGSIPDRFSAQQFSDYHSELNMSSLELGDSALYFCASSLDSRGSYEQYFGPGTRLTVT.

This clone was seen more than once but under ten times. One end of the junction fails to match germline, which may point to a read error. The chain couples TRBV28 to TRBJ2-1; tentatively, D is TRBD1 (5 bases). The length of the CDR3 is 14 residues. In germline, CDR1 is MDHEN, CDR2 SYDVKM. CDR3 protein: CASSLGLPYNEQFF. The CDR3 coding sequence is TGTGCCAGCAGTTTGGGGCTCCCCTATAATGAGCAGTTCTTC.

This clone was seen a few times. The V and J genes are TRBV11-2 and TRBJ2-7; 8 bases are shared with TRBD2. The J segment lost 6 bases and the V segment lost 8 bases, leaving 9 bases of the junction unmatched. The germline CDR1 and CDR2 sequences are SGHAT and FQNNGV. CDR3 length equals 13 residues. Here the CDR3 DNA reads TGTGCCAGCGGAGAGCGGGAGAGAAGCGAGCAGTACTTC. It specifies CASGERERSEQYF.

The chain joins TRBV29-1 to TRBJ1-1; D not certain. The germline CDR1 and CDR2 sequences are SQVTM and ANQGSEA. Trimming stripped 4 bases from V and 7 bases from J, with 10 bases between. The CDR3 is 11 amino acids. The CDR3 coding sequence is TGCAGCGTTGTGAGGTACAATGAAGCTTTCTTT. It is translated as CSVVRYNEAFF.

In DNA, the CDR3 is TGCGCCAGCAGTCCCTCTCCGGGGCGGGATGAAGCTTTCTTT. The encoded protein is CASSPSPGRDEAFF. V usage is TRBV23-1 and J usage is TRBJ1-1, with D perhaps TRBD1 (5 bases). TRBV23-1 is given ORF status, its function remaining uncertain. V was pared by 4 bases and J by 7 bases, with 16 bases between. The CDR3 spans 14 residues.

The chain couples TRBV6-5 to TRBJ2-5, with no clear D. V gave up 0 bases and J gave up 1 base, with 6 bases separating them. CDR1 and CDR2 from the germline V gene are MNHEY and SVGAGI. There are 14 residues in the CDR3. DNA for the CDR3: TGTGCCAGCAGTTACTCTGGCAGCCAAGAGACCCAGTACTTC. It encodes CASSYSGSQETQYF.

This clone was seen a few times. The chain couples TRBV29-1 to TRBJ1-4, with a tentative D call TRBD1 (5 bases). Germline V CDR1 and CDR2: SQVTM, ANQGSEA. This CDR3 comprises 12 residues. V lost 3 bases and J 7 bases, leaving 9 bases between the germline ends. The CDR3 region is CSVDWGGEKLFF. CDR3 nucleotide sequence: TGCAGCGTTGATTGGGGGGGTGAAAAACTGTTTTTT.

This sequence joins TRBV4-2 and TRBJ2-7; 10 bases fit TRBD1. Losses at the gene ends were 2 bases for V and 7 bases for J; bases not matched to a gene: 11. Looked up from germline, CDR1 is LGHNA and CDR2 is YNFKEQ. This CDR3 is built from 16 residues. The CDR3 nucleotides are TGTGCCAGCAGCCAACCGTCCGGGACAGGGGTACTGGAGCAGTACTTC. Amino acid sequence: CASSQPSGTGVLEQYF.